This T cell receptor (beta chain) came from a study of shared clonotypes between healthy human individuals. The CDR3 sequence is 14 residues long. CDR1 MGHDK and CDR2 SYGVNS come from the germline V gene. The trim removed 8 bases at V and 0 bases at J, leaving 7 bases unmatched. Study-level points and caveats: Non-shared clonotypes had lower generation probabilities than those shared by all four donors. A generally larger estimated richness was seen in naive subsets than in memory subsets.

Study processing details: ImmunoSEQ output lacked quality scores and full-length reads, limiting matched filtering. The protocol was immunoSEQ multiplex PCR, while the TCRdb copy is restricted to in-frame clones and leaves out a portion. V and J calls and clone size follow that table, whereas D and trimming were derived from the DNA. Of around 1 million clones listed, 76% were seen once; the top ten hold approximately 1.5%. For this clone: Its matching antigen is unknown.

This TCR derives from a man aged 18 to 30 in good health. The sequencing sample was made of memory CD4+ T cells sorted from blood. Subset reported: CD45RA-negative fraction. This rearrangement joins TRBV25-1 to TRBJ2-7, with 7 bases matching TRBD2. The CDR3 loop reads CASSSGVSSYEQYF. The DNA of the CDR3 is TGTGCCAGCTCGAGCGGGGTCAGCTCCTACGAGCAGTACTTC.